This TCR beta chain was profiled in a study of cytomegalovirus exposure and HLA in healthy donors. Study findings and constraints: At a 0.05 false discovery rate, a later analysis found some 17,000 TCR beta sequences to be associated with HLA alleles. With later analysis, a missense DCLRE1C variant became linked to TCR beta V- and J-gene trimming. There were some public TCRs occurring in many donors, but most TCR sequences were rare. Productive status was seen about 90% or about 30% of the time for most TCR beta V segments in an earlier analysis.

Germline CDR1 and CDR2: KGHSH and LQKENI. This CDR3 comprises 15 residues. V lost 0 bases to trimming and J lost 5 bases, with 13 bases between them. Amplification used 60 Vbeta primers and 13 Jbeta primers. Generated by immunoSEQ multiplex PCR, the TCRdb table keeps only in-frame clones and is missing some. The sample comprises approximately 100,000 clones, approximately 80% of which are singletons, and more than 0.95% rests with the top ten. With regard to this clone: What it binds is unknown.

The rearrangement uses TRBV18 and TRBJ1-1; D is possibly TRBD1 (6 bases). Sequenced input: PBMCs. The source is a woman in her late teens or twenties in good health and CMV-seronegative. CDR3 sequence (DNA): TGTGCCAGCTCACCACCGGGCAGAGACAGGACTGAAGCTTTCTTT. Translating gives CASSPPGRDRTEAFF.